This note documents a single T cell receptor beta chain sequence. This entry comes from a study of cytomegalovirus exposure and HLA in healthy donors. PCR involved 60 Vbeta and 13 Jbeta primers. Repertoires were generated with immunoSEQ multiplex PCR, while TCRdb's copy carries only in-frame clones and drops some. The table lists over 250,000 clones, around 86% of them singletons, with around 4% in the top ten. Germline V CDR1 and CDR2: MDHEN, SYDVKM. The J segment lost 1 base and the V segment lost 8 bases, leaving 5 bases of the junction unmatched. There are 15 residues in the CDR3. This clonotype originated in a man aged 35-49 years in good health and CMV-seropositive. The sample consisted of PBMCs. The rearrangement uses TRBV28 and TRBJ2-2; 9 nucleotides agree with TRBD2. CDR3 residues: CASYGAGGNTGELFF. The CDR3, as DNA: TGTGCCAGCTACGGAGCGGGAGGGAACACCGGGGAGCTGTTTTTT.